This TCR beta chain was captured in a study of shared clonotypes between healthy human individuals. General study findings and limits: Unshared clonotypes carried lower generation probabilities than those common to all four donors.

CD4+ cells yielded CD45RA+ naive and CD45RA-negative memory subsets. Execution of the assay was at deep level. Under the authors' procedure: Filtering differed for immunoSEQ, which gave only junction sequences without quality scores. Sequencing used immunoSEQ multiplex PCR; TCRdb keeps in-frame clones, though not all of them. That table is the source of V, J and clone size, and D and trimming were worked out from the DNA. Of about 1.5 million clones in the sample, approximately 98% were seen once. Remarks on this clone: What it recognizes is unknown.

CDR1 and CDR2 (germline): SGHKS, YYEKEE (reference sequence). The V and J ends lost 1 base and 0 bases respectively, with 16 bases between them. The CDR3 covers 17 residues. The gene calls are TRBV5-5 and TRBJ1-2; tentatively, D is TRBD1 (6 bases). The receptor's source is a young man in good health. The sequenced sample was naive CD4+ T cells sorted from blood. Subset of the sample: CD45RA+ positively selected. CDR3 residues: CASSLFQPGQANYGYTF. Here the CDR3 DNA reads TGTGCCAGCAGCTTGTTCCAACCGGGACAAGCTAACTATGGCTACACCTTC. The full variable domain, rest sourced from reference TRBV5-5 and TRBJ1-2, is DAGVTQSPTHLIKTRGQQVTLRCSPISGHKSVSWYQQVLGQGPQFIFQYYEKEERGRGNFPDRFSARQFPNYSSELNVNALLLGDSALYLCASSLFQPGQANYGYTFGSGTRLTVV.